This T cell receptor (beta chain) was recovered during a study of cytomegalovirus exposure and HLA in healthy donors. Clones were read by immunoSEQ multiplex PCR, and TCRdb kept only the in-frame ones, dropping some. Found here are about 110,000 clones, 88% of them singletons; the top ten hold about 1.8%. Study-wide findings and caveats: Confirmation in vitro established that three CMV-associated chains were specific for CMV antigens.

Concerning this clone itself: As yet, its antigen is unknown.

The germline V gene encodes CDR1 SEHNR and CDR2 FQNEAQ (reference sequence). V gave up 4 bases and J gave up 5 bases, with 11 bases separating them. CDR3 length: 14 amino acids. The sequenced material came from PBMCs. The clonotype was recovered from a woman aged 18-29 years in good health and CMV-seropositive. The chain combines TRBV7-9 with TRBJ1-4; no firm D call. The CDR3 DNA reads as TGTGCCAGCAGCTATGAAAAGCTAAATGAAAAACTGTTTTTT. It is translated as CASSYEKLNEKLFF.